The 12 T cell receptor beta chains reported below all come from one sample, sequenced in a study of blood T cell repertoires in COVID-19. Assay: immunoSEQ multiplex PCR; the TCRdb copy retains only in-frame clones and omits some. The sample holds more than 140,000 clones; around 90% are singletons and the top ten take more than 1.5%. The specimen sequenced was peripheral blood. The receptor source for this set is a woman in her sixties or seventies with acute or convalescent COVID-19.

The chain couples TRBV21-1 to TRBJ2-1; the D call in the table, TRBD1, was not verified against the DNA. TRBV21-1 is labeled a pseudogene. The CDR3 extends over 12 amino acids. CDR3 nucleotides: TGTGCCAGCAGCAAAGTAGGGGGCCCTCATTTCTTC. This gives the protein CASSKVGGPHFF.

The chain uses TRBV7-2 and TRBJ2-3; possible D gene TRBD2, 5 bases. The CDR3 is 14 amino acids. With 5 bases removed from V and 3 bases from J, the gap between germline ends came to 12 bases. Germline V gives CDR1 SGHTA, CDR2 FQGNSA. As DNA, the CDR3 is TGTGCCAGCAGCCCCAACGCGGGTACAGATACGCAGTATTTT. This encodes CASSPNAGTDTQYF.

The chain uses TRBV7-6 and TRBJ2-6; D might be TRBD1 (6 bases). The V end lost 5 bases, the J end lost 3 bases, and 20 bases lay between the germline ends. The CDR3 totals 18 residues. Germline values: CDR1 SGHVS, CDR2 FNYEAQ. The CDR3 is CASSPRRVQGFGANVLTF. The DNA for the CDR3 is TGTGCCAGCAGCCCCCGCAGGGTACAGGGTTTTGGGGCCAACGTCCTGACTTTC.

The gene calls are TRBV30 and TRBJ2-3; D ambiguous. The V and J ends lost 0 bases and 6 bases respectively, with 10 bases between them. CDR1 and CDR2 (germline): GTSNPN, SVGIG (reference sequence). This CDR3 contains 13 residues. In nucleotides, the CDR3 is TGTGCCTGGAGTGTACGTCAGTTGGATACGCAGTATTTT. Translation gives CAWSVRQLDTQYF. The complete variable domain, with remaining parts taken from reference TRBV30 and TRBJ2-3, reads SQTIHQWPATLVQPVGSPLSLECTVEGTSNPNLYWYRQAAGRGLQLLFYSVGIGQISSEVPQNLSASRPQDRQFILSSKKLLLSDSGFYLCAWSVRQLDTQYFGPGTRLTVL.

This clone came up a few times. V gene TRBV5-4 combines with J gene TRBJ1-6; 7 positions agree with TRBD1. The germline V gene has CDR1 SGHNT and CDR2 YYREEE (reference sequence). V was pared by 0 bases and J by 7 bases, with 4 bases of the junction left unmatched. The length of the CDR3 is 15 residues. In nucleotides, the CDR3 is TGTGCCAGCAGCTTGGCCCCGGGACAGAATTCACCCCTCCACTTT. Protein: CASSLAPGQNSPLHF.

The chain carries TRBV5-1 and TRBJ2-1; 7 bases map to TRBD2. The junction had 4 bases not matched to a gene; V was cut back by 7 bases and J by 6 bases. Per germline, CDR1 SGHRS and CDR2 YFSETQ. This CDR3 has 12 amino acids. The CDR3 protein is CASGGDSNEQFF. CDR3 coding DNA: TGCGCCAGCGGGGGGGATAGCAATGAGCAGTTCTTC.

The chain has TRBV19 and TRBJ1-3, with D perhaps TRBD1 (5 bases). This CDR3 spans 15 amino acids. Looked up from germline, CDR1 is LNHDA and CDR2 is SQIVND (reference sequence). V was shortened by 8 bases and J by 3 bases, with 17 bases between the two germline ends. The CDR3 sequence is CASSSAGVRGNTIYF. DNA of the CDR3: TGTGCCAGTTCCTCGGCGGGGGTCCGTGGAAACACCATATATTTT.

The sample holds one count of this clone. CDR3 loop: CASSREGTTNTGELFF. The DNA for the CDR3 is TGTGCCAGCAGCCGGGAAGGGACAACGAACACCGGGGAGCTGTTTTTT. This sequence joins TRBV5-4 and TRBJ2-2; D perhaps matches TRBD1 (6 bases). This CDR3 contains 16 residues. The V gene lost 4 bases and the J gene lost 0 bases, with 13 bases spanning the gap. Germline CDR1 is SGHNT and CDR2 is YYREEE (reference sequence).

This chain uses TRBV28 with TRBJ1-5, with a weak D call TRBD1 (5 bases). The ends were cut back, 6 bases at V and 1 base at J, with 7 bases in the middle. This CDR3 has 13 residues. The germline V gene encodes CDR1 MDHEN and CDR2 SYDVKM. The CDR3 spells CASRTDSNQPQHF. The CDR3, as DNA: TGTGCCAGCAGGACAGACAGCAATCAGCCCCAGCATTTT.

The V call is TRBV28, the J call TRBJ2-7; a possible D gene is TRBD1 (5 bases). This CDR3 spans 12 amino acids. Germline CDR1 reads MDHEN; CDR2 reads SYDVKM. Trimming removed 4 bases from V and 3 bases from J, with 7 bases in between. The CDR3 coding sequence is TGTGCCAGCAGTTCCGACAGCTACGAGCAGTACTTC. This translates into CASSSDSYEQYF.

This rearrangement joins TRBV27 to TRBJ2-1; D not resolved. CDR3 length equals 12 residues. Trimming took 7 bases from V and 8 from J, leaving 12 bases between them. Germline V gene lookup returns CDR1 MNHEY and CDR2 SMNVEV (reference sequence). This CDR3 reads CASNQAGDEQFF. Here the CDR3 DNA reads TGTGCCAGCAACCAGGCCGGCGATGAGCAGTTCTTC.

CDR3 sequence (DNA): TGTGCCAGCAGGGGACCGGGACAGGGGGCAGCGAACTATGGCTACACCTTC. It specifies CASRGPGQGAANYGYTF. The chain is built from TRBV2 and TRBJ1-2; TRBD1 matches 12 bases. The CDR3 loop spans 17 amino acids. Germline V gene lookup returns CDR1 SNHLY and CDR2 FYNNEI. The V segment lost 6 bases and the J segment 2 bases; nucleotides outside the gene matches: 10.